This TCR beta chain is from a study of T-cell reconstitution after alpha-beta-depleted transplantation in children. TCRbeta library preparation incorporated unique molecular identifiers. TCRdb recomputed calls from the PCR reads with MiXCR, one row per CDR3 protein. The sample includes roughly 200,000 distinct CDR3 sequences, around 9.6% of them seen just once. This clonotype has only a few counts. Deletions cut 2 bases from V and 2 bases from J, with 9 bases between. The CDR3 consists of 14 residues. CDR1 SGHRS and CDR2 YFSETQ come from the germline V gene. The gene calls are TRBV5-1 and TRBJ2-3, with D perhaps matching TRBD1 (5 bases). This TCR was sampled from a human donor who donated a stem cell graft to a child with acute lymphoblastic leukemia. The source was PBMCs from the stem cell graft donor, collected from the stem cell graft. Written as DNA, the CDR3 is TGCGCCAGCAGCTTAAACAGGAACACAGATACGCAGTATTTT. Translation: CASSLNRNTDTQYF.